The source of this T cell receptor (beta chain) is a study of blood T cell repertoires in COVID-19. On the study more broadly: Spain, Italy and the United States supplied samples that represented acute and convalescent COVID-19.

Generated by immunoSEQ multiplex PCR, the TCRdb table keeps only in-frame clones and is missing some. The data hold some 260,000 clones, with around nine tenths observed a single time. Germline loops: CDR1 SGHTA, CDR2 FQGNSA. The CDR3 consists of 14 residues. V was clipped by 5 bases and J by 6 bases, with 14 bases between them. The TCR was taken from a woman between 35 and 50 years old who had recovered from COVID-19. The chain uses TRBV7-2 and TRBJ2-1, with D possibly TRBD1 on 6 matching bases. The sample comprised peripheral blood. In DNA, the CDR3 is TGTGCCAGCAGCCCTGACCAGGGGTTCAATGAGCAGTTCTTC. It codes for CASSPDQGFNEQFF.